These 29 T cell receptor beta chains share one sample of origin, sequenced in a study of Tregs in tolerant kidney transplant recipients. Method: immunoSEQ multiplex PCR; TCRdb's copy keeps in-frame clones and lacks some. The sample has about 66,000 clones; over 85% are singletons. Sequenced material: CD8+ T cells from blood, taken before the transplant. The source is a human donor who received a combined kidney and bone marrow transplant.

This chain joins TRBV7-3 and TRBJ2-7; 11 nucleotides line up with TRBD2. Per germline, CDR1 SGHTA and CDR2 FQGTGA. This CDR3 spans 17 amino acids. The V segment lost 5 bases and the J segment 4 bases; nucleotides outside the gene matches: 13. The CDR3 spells CASSHTGPTSGNYEQYF. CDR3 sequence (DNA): TGTGCCAGCAGCCACACTGGCCCGACTAGCGGGAATTACGAGCAGTACTTC.

CDR3 amino acids: CATRGGGGKNTGELFF. The CDR3 DNA reads as TGTGCCACCAGGGGGGGTGGCGGGAAGAACACCGGGGAGCTGTTTTTT. The J gene is TRBJ2-2, the V gene TRBV7-6; D could derive from TRBD1 or TRBD2 (7 bases each). V was trimmed by 10 bases and J by 1 base, leaving 19 bases between them. Germline CDR1 SGHVS, CDR2 FNYEAQ. CDR3 length: 16 amino acids.

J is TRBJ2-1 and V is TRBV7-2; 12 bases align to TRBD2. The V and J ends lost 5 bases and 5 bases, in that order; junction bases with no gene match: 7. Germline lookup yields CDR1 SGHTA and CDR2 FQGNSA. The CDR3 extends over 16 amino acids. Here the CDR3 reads CASSTRTSGVHNEQFF. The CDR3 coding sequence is TGTGCCAGCAGCACCCGGACTAGCGGGGTTCACAATGAGCAGTTCTTC. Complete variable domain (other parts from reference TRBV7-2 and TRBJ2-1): GAGVSQSPSNKVTEKGKDVELRCDPISGHTALYWYRQSLGQGLEFLIYFQGNSAPDKSGLPSDRFSAERTGGSVSTLTIQRTQQEDSAVYLCASSTRTSGVHNEQFFGPGTRLTVL.

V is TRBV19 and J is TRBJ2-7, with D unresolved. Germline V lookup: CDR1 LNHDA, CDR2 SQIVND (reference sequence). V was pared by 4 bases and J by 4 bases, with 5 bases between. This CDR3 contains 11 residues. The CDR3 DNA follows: TGTGCCAGTAGTAACGGTTACGAGCAGTACTTC. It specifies CASSNGYEQYF.

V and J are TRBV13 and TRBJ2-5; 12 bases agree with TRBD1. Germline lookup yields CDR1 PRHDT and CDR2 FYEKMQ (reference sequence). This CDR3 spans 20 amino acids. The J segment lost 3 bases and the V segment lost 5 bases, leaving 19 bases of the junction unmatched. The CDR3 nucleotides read TGTGCCAGCAGCCCACTCGACGGGGACAGGGGGCGCGGGATTGAAGAGACCCAGTACTTC. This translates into CASSPLDGDRGRGIEETQYF.

The CDR3 here is CASSQDRDNLYGYTF. DNA for the CDR3: TGCGCCAGCAGCCAAGATAGGGACAACCTTTATGGCTACACCTTC. The chain uses TRBV4-1 and TRBJ1-2, with D perhaps matching TRBD1 (6 bases). V dropped 0 bases and J dropped 5 bases, with 13 bases sitting between them. The CDR3 runs 15 residues. The germline CDR1 and CDR2 sequences are MGHRA and YSYEKL.

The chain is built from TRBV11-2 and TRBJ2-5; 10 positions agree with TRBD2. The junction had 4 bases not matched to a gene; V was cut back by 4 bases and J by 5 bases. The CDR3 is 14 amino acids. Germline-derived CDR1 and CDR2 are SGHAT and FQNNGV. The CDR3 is CASSSSGRDETQYF. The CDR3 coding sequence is TGTGCCAGCAGCTCCAGCGGGAGGGACGAGACCCAGTACTTC.

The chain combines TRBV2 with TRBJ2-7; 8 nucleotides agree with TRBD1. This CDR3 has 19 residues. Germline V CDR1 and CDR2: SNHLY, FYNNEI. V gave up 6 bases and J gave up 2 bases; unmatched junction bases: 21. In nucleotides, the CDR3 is TGTGCCAGCAGGCCTCCCGGACAGGGTACGGGGGTAAATACCTACGAGCAGTACTTC. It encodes CASRPPGQGTGVNTYEQYF.

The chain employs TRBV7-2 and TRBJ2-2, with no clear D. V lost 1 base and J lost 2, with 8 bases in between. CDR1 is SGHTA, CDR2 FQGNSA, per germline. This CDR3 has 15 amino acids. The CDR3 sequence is CASSLVAPNTGELFF. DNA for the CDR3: TGTGCCAGCAGCTTAGTGGCCCCCAACACCGGGGAGCTGTTTTTT.

The CDR3 loop reads CASSWGLAAGPDTQYF. The CDR3 DNA is TGTGCCAGCAGCTGGGGACTAGCGGCTGGACCAGATACGCAGTATTTT. V gene TRBV7-9 combines with J gene TRBJ2-3, with 11 bases that match TRBD2. Germline V gene sequence: CDR1 SEHNR, CDR2 FQNEAQ (reference sequence). V trimming: 4 bases; J trimming: 4 bases; junction bases outside the gene matches: 7. CDR3 length: 16 amino acids.

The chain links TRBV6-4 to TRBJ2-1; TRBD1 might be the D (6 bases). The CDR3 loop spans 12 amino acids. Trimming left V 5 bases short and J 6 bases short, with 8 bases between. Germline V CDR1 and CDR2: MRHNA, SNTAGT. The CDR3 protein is CASSRGGNEQFF. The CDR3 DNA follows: TGTGCCAGCAGTAGAGGGGGCAATGAGCAGTTCTTC.

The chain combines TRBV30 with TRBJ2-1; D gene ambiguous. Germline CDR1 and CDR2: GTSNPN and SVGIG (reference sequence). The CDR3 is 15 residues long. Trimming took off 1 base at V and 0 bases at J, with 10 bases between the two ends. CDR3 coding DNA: TGTGCCTGGAGTGACGAGGCGAACTCCTACAATGAGCAGTTCTTC. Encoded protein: CAWSDEANSYNEQFF.

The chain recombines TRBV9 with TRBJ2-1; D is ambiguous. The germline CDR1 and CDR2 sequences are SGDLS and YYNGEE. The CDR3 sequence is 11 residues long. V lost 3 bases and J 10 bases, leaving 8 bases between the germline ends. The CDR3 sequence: CASSAEQEQFF. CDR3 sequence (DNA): TGTGCCAGCAGCGCTGAACAGGAGCAGTTCTTC.

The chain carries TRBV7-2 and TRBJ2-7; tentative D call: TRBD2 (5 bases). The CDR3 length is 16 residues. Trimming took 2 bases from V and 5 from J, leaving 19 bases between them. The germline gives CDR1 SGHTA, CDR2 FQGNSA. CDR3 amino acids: CASSLSIGMATDEQYF. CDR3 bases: TGTGCCAGCAGCTTATCTATCGGGATGGCCACGGACGAGCAGTACTTC.

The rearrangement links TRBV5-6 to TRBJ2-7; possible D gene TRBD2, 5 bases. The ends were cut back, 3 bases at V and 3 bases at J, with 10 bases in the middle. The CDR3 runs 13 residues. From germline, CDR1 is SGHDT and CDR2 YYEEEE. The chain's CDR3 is CASSSGLSYEQYF. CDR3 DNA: TGTGCCAGCAGCTCCGGACTGAGCTACGAGCAGTACTTC.

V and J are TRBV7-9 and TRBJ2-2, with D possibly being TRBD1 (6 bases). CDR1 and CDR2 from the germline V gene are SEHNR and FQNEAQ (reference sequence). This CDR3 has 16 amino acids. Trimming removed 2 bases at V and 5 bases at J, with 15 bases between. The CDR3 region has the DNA TGTGCCAGCAGCTTAACTCGGCCAGGGGATACCGGGGAGCTGTTTTTT. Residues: CASSLTRPGDTGELFF.

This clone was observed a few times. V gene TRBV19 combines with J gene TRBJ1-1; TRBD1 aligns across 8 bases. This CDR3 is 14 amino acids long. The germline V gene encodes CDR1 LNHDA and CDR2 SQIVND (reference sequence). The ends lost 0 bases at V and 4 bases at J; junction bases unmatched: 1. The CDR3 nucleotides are TGTGCCAGTAGTATAGACACAGGGGGCACTGAAGCTTTCTTT. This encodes CASSIDTGGTEAFF.

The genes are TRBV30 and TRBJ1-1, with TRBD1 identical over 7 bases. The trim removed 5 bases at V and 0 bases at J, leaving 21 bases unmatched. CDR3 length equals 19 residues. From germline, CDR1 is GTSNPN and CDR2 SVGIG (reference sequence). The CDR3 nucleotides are TGTGCCTGGGGCCTAACCGGGACAGCAAATGGAGGCATGAACACTGAAGCTTTCTTT. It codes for CAWGLTGTANGGMNTEAFF.

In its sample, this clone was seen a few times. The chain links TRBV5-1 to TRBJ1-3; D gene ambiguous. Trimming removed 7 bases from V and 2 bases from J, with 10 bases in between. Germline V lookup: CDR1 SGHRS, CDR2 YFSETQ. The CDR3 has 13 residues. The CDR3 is CASRDDTGNTIYF. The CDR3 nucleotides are TGCGCCAGCCGTGATGACACTGGAAACACCATATATTTT.

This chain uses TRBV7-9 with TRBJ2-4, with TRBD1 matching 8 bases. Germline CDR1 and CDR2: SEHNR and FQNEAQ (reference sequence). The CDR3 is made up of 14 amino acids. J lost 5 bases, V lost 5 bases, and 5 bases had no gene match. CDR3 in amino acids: CASSTTGGENIQYF. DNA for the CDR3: TGTGCCAGCAGCACCACAGGGGGAGAAAACATTCAGTACTTC. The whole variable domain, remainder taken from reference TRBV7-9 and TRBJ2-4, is DTGVSQNPRHKITKRGQNVTFRCDPISEHNRLYWYRQTLGQGPEFLTYFQNEAQLEKSRLLSDRFSAERPKGSFSTLEIQRTEQGDSAMYLCASSTTGGENIQYFGAGTRLSVL.

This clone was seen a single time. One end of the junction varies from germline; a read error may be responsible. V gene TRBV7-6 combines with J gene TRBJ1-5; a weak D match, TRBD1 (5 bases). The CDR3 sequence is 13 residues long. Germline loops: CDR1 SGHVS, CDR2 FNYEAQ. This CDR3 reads CAGSLEGRQPQHF. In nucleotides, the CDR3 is TGTGCCGGCAGCTTGGAGGGGAGGCAGCCCCAGCATTTT.

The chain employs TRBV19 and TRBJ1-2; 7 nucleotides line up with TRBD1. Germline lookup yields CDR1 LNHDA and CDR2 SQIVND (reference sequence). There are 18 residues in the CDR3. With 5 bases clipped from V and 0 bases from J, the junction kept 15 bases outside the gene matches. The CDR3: CASSGLRTGELSNYGYTF. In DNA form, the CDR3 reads TGTGCCAGTAGTGGACTACGGACAGGCGAACTTTCTAACTATGGCTACACCTTC.

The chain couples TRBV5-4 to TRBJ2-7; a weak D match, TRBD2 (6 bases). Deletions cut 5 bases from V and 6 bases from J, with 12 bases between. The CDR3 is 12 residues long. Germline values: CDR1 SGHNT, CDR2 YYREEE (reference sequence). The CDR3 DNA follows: TGTGCCAGCAGGGAGGGCCTAGGCGAGCAGTACTTC. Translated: CASREGLGEQYF.

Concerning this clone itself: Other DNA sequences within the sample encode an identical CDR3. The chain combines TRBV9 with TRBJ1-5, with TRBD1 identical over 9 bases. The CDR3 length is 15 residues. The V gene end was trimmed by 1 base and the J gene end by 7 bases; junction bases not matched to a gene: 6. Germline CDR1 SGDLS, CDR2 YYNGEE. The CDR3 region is CASSVTGGVEQPQHF. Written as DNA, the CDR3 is TGTGCCAGCAGCGTAACAGGGGGCGTCGAACAGCCCCAGCATTTT.

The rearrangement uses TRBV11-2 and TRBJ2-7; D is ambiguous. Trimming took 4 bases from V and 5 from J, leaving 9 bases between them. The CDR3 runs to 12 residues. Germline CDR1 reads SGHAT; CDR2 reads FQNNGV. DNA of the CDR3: TGTGCCAGCAGCTCGGAGACGGACGAGCAGTACTTC. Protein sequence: CASSSETDEQYF.

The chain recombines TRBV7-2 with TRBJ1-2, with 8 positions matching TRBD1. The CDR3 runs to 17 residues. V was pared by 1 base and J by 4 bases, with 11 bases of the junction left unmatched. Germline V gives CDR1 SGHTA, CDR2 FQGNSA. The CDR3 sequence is CASSLVGQGRGAYGYTF. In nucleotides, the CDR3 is TGTGCCAGCAGCTTAGTAGGACAGGGTAGGGGTGCCTATGGCTACACCTTC.

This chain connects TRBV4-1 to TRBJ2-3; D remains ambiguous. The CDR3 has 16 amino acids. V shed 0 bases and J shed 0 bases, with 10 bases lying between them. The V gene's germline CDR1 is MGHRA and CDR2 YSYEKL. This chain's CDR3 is CASSQDHAASTDTQYF. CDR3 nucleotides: TGCGCCAGCAGCCAAGATCATGCGGCTAGCACAGATACGCAGTATTTT.

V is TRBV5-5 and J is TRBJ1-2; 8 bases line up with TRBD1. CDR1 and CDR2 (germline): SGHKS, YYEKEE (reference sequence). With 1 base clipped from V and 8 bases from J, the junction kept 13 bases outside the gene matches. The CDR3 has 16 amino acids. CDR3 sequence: CASSLFRGHRVEGYTF. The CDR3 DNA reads TGTGCCAGCAGCTTGTTCAGGGGGCATAGGGTCGAGGGCTACACCTTC.

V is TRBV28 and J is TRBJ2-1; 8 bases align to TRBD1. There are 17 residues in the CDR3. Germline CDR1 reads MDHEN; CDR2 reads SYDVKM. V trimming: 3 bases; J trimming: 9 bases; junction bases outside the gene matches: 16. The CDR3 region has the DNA TGTGCCAGCAGTTTCCGCCGACCCGGGACAGGTCAAAGTGAGCAGTTCTTC. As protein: CASSFRRPGTGQSEQFF.